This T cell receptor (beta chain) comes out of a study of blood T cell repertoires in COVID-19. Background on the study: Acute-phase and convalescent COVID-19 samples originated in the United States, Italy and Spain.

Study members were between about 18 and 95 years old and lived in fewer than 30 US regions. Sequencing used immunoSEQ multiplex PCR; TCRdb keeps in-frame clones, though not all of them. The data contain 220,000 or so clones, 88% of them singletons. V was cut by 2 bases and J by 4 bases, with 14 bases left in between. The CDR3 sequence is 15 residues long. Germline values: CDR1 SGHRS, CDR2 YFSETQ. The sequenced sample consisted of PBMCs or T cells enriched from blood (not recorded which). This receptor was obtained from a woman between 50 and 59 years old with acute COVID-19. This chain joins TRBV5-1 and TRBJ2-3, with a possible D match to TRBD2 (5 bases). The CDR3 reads CASSLALGRADTQYF. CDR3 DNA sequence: TGCGCCAGCAGCTTAGCCCTAGGGCGGGCAGATACGCAGTATTTT.